This passage covers 27 T cell receptor beta chains from one sample sequenced in a study of OX40 agonist ivuxolimab in advanced cancers. Assay: immunoSEQ multiplex PCR; the TCRdb copy retains only in-frame clones and omits some. The sample lists around 46,000 clones; about nine tenths were seen once. The starting material was CD4+ or CD8+ T cells sorted from blood, obtained in a trial of the OX40 agonist ivuxolimab. The receptors here all came from an adult with an advanced solid tumor such as melanoma, head and neck, liver or kidney cancer.

The CDR3 DNA is TGTGCCAGCAATACGCTTGGGAGCAATCAGCCCCAGCATTTT. Translating gives CASNTLGSNQPQHF. This chain uses TRBV19 with TRBJ1-5; D unresolved. CDR1 is LNHDA, CDR2 SQIVND, per germline (reference sequence). The CDR3 extends over 14 amino acids. Trimming cost V 9 bases and J 1 base, with 13 bases left between them.

The rearrangement links TRBV10-3 to TRBJ2-7; TRBD1 aligns across 7 bases. Trimming at V came to 8 bases and at J to 3 bases, leaving 1 base not matched to a gene. Germline V CDR1 and CDR2: ENHRY, SYGVKD. This CDR3 spans 11 amino acids. The CDR3 DNA reads as TGTGCCATCGGGACAGTCTACGAGCAGTACTTC. This encodes CAIGTVYEQYF.

The chain has TRBV11-2 and TRBJ1-1; no firm D call. The CDR3 is made up of 13 amino acids. CDR1 is SGHAT and CDR2 is FQNNGV in the germline V gene. The germline V and J ends were trimmed by 8 bases and 0 bases, with 10 bases remaining between them. CDR3 residues: CASLGAMNTEAFF. DNA of the CDR3: TGTGCCAGCCTAGGAGCTATGAACACTGAAGCTTTCTTT.

This clone was detected a few times. The rearrangement joins TRBV10-1 to TRBJ1-6; D is undetermined. Germline CDR1 and CDR2: WNHNN and SYGVQD (reference sequence). This CDR3 region has 15 residues. Trimming shortened V by 7 bases and J by 0 bases, and 10 bases separated the two germline ends. The CDR3 sequence: CASIYTSSYNSPLHF. CDR3 in DNA: TGCGCCAGCATCTATACGAGCTCCTATAATTCACCCCTCCACTTT.

V and J are TRBV5-5 and TRBJ1-1; 8 nucleotides align to TRBD1. CDR3 length: 15 residues. V dropped 4 bases and J dropped 1; count of bases not matched to a gene: 6. Germline V lookup: CDR1 SGHKS, CDR2 YYEKEE (reference sequence). CDR3 in amino acids: CASSTPGQGNTEAFF. In nucleotides, the CDR3 is TGTGCCAGCAGCACGCCCGGACAGGGGAACACTGAAGCTTTCTTT.

The genes are TRBV6-1 and TRBJ2-7; D unresolved. CDR3 length equals 11 residues. The germline V gene encodes CDR1 MNHNS and CDR2 SASEGT. V was shortened by 7 bases and J by 6 bases, with 10 bases between the two germline ends. CDR3 bases: TGTGCCAGCACCTCGACGGGCGAGCAGTACTTC. Protein: CASTSTGEQYF.

For the CDR3, the DNA is TGCGCCAGCACCGGCGAGACAGGGCTGGCGGACACTGAAGCTTTCTTT. It specifies CASTGETGLADTEAFF. V usage is TRBV4-1 and J usage is TRBJ1-1, with TRBD1 matching 7 bases. The CDR3 has 16 residues. Germline V gives CDR1 MGHRA, CDR2 YSYEKL. J gave up 3 bases and V 7 bases, and 14 bases lay outside the gene matches.

This sequence joins TRBV7-9 and TRBJ1-1; D gene unclear. Trimming pared 3 bases from V and 6 bases from J, leaving 8 bases between. Per the germline V gene, CDR1 is SEHNR and CDR2 is FQNEAQ (reference sequence). There are 12 residues in the CDR3. The chain's CDR3 is CASSFRPAEAFF. For the CDR3, the DNA is TGTGCCAGCAGCTTCCGCCCAGCTGAAGCTTTCTTT.

V usage is TRBV27 and J usage is TRBJ2-5, with unresolved D. The CDR3 loop spans 13 amino acids. V lost 6 bases, J lost 5 bases, and 13 bases lay in between. The germline gives CDR1 MNHEY, CDR2 SMNVEV (reference sequence). CDR3 sequence reads: CASSASSWETQYF. In nucleotides, the CDR3 is TGTGCCAGCAGCGCTTCTAGTTGGGAGACCCAGTACTTC.

V gene TRBV27 combines with J gene TRBJ2-4; 8 bases are shared with TRBD1. CDR3 length equals 15 residues. Trimming took 6 bases from V and 0 from J; bases not matched to a gene: 4. Germline CDR1 and CDR2: MNHEY and SMNVEV (reference sequence). CDR3: CASSRQGLAKNIQYF. The CDR3 DNA reads as TGTGCCAGCAGCCGACAGGGGCTAGCCAAAAACATTCAGTACTTC.

This rearrangement joins TRBV7-9 to TRBJ1-1, with a tentative D call TRBD1 (6 bases). V gave up 5 bases and J gave up 7 bases, with 17 bases separating them. Germline V gene data show CDR1 as SEHNR and CDR2 as FQNEAQ (reference sequence). The CDR3 has 14 residues. This CDR3 reads CASSPRVRTVEAFF. In DNA, the CDR3 is TGTGCCAGCAGCCCCCGAGTGAGGACAGTTGAAGCTTTCTTT.

The rearrangement uses TRBV7-6 and TRBJ2-3; D may be TRBD1 or TRBD2 (5 bases each). The CDR3 covers 17 residues. Germline loops: CDR1 SGHVS, CDR2 FNYEAQ. The V end was cut by 1 base, the J end by 4 bases, with 18 bases between. CDR3 sequence (DNA): TGTGCCAGCAGCTTAGGAGGGACGGTAATGGCAGCAGATACGCAGTATTTT. Translated, it gives CASSLGGTVMAADTQYF.

This clone has a single count. The chain combines TRBV4-1 with TRBJ2-3; D is unclear. Deletions cut 3 bases from V and 2 bases from J, with 6 bases between. The CDR3 loop spans 13 amino acids. Germline CDR1 is MGHRA and CDR2 is YSYEKL. The CDR3, as DNA: TGCGCCAGCAGCCAGGGGAACACAGATACGCAGTATTTT. Its translation is CASSQGNTDTQYF.

This chain uses TRBV19 with TRBJ1-6; 9 bases are shared with TRBD1. The V segment lost 6 bases and the J segment 7 bases; nucleotides outside the gene matches: 4. The CDR3 has 14 residues. The V gene's germline CDR1 is LNHDA and CDR2 SQIVND (reference sequence). The CDR3 loop reads CASSTGGGNSPLHF. For the CDR3, the DNA is TGTGCCAGTAGCACAGGGGGCGGCAATTCACCCCTCCACTTT.

The chain recombines TRBV5-6 with TRBJ2-7; 7 bases fit TRBD1. Trimming at V came to 4 bases and at J to 4 bases, leaving 17 bases not matched to a gene. The CDR3 extends over 17 amino acids. Looked up from germline, CDR1 is SGHDT and CDR2 is YYEEEE. CDR3 DNA: TGTGCCAGCAGCAGTGGGGTTATAGGCAGGGGGTTTTACGAGCAGTACTTC. Translation: CASSSGVIGRGFYEQYF.

The sample holds one count of this clone. The chain is built from TRBV10-2 and TRBJ2-5, with unresolved D. This CDR3 has 15 amino acids. Deletions cut 0 bases from V and 6 bases from J, with 14 bases between. Germline V gene data show CDR1 as WSHSY and CDR2 as SAAADI. CDR3 nucleotide sequence: TGCGCCAGCAGTGAGTCTTTTACGGGCCGCAAGACCCAGTACTTC. Residues: CASSESFTGRKTQYF.

J is TRBJ2-1 and V is TRBV5-1; TRBD2 agrees at 11 bases. The CDR3 contains 19 residues. Germline V lookup: CDR1 SGHRS, CDR2 YFSETQ. The J segment lost 0 bases and the V segment lost 4 bases, leaving 12 bases of the junction unmatched. Here the CDR3 DNA reads TGCGCCAGCAGCGGCAAACTAGCGGGAGACTATCTCTCCTACAATGAGCAGTTCTTC. Its protein is CASSGKLAGDYLSYNEQFF.

The rearrangement joins TRBV19 to TRBJ2-1; D is undetermined. Germline-derived CDR1 and CDR2 are LNHDA and SQIVND (reference sequence). V lost 1 base to trimming and J lost 0 bases, with 4 bases between them. The CDR3 is made up of 14 amino acids. The CDR3 DNA reads as TGTGCCAGTAGTATAGGGAACTCCTACAATGAGCAGTTCTTC. Amino acid sequence: CASSIGNSYNEQFF. Complete variable domain (other parts from reference TRBV19 and TRBJ2-1): DGGITQSPKYLFRKEGQNVTLSCEQNLNHDAMYWYRQDPGQGLRLIYYSQIVNDFQKGDIAEGYSVSREKKESFPLTVTSAQKNPTAFYLCASSIGNSYNEQFFGPGTRLTVL.

The rearrangement uses TRBV10-3 and TRBJ1-2, with TRBD1 matching over 10 bases. CDR3 length equals 17 residues. The germline V gene encodes CDR1 ENHRY and CDR2 SYGVKD. Trimming took 6 bases from V and 6 from J; bases not matched to a gene: 16. The CDR3 loop is CAIRETGTGAVRNGYTF. In DNA form, the CDR3 reads TGTGCCATCAGAGAGACCGGGACAGGGGCCGTGAGAAATGGCTACACCTTC.

This rearrangement joins TRBV5-4 to TRBJ1-1; 9 nucleotides line up with TRBD1. Trimming cost V 3 bases and J 5 bases; bases outside gene matches: 8. The length of the CDR3 is 15 residues. Looked up from germline, CDR1 is SGHNT and CDR2 is YYREEE (reference sequence). Here the CDR3 reads CASSSGTGSRTEAFF. The DNA for the CDR3 is TGTGCCAGCAGCTCCGGGACAGGGTCGAGGACTGAAGCTTTCTTT.

On this clone itself: This sample also contains other DNA sequences that code for the same CDR3. CDR3 loop: CASSYSGDYNEQFF. The CDR3 region has the DNA TGTGCCAGCAGTTACTCGGGTGATTACAATGAGCAGTTCTTC. The chain carries TRBV6-5 and TRBJ2-1; D not certain. The CDR3 totals 14 residues. With 0 bases removed from V and 4 bases from J, the gap between germline ends came to 7 bases. The V gene's germline CDR1 is MNHEY and CDR2 SVGAGI.

The rearrangement links TRBV11-2 to TRBJ2-3; no clear D gene. Between the trimmed V and J ends, which lost 3 bases and 6 bases, there was a span of 7 bases. Per the germline V gene, CDR1 is SGHAT and CDR2 is FQNNGV. The CDR3 is made up of 12 amino acids. Here the CDR3 reads CASSFHSDTQYF. The CDR3 DNA reads as TGTGCCAGCAGCTTCCACTCTGATACGCAGTATTTT.

In this sample, this clone turned up a few times. V is TRBV6-1 and J is TRBJ1-5, with 10 bases lining up with TRBD1. CDR3 length: 13 amino acids. Germline CDR1 and CDR2: MNHNS and SASEGT. Germline trimming cut 11 bases from V and 6 bases from J; bases unmatched to any gene: 7. The CDR3 region has the DNA TGTGCCGGACAGGGGGAGGAGGGTCAGCCCCAGCATTTT. As protein: CAGQGEEGQPQHF.

This sequence joins TRBV19 and TRBJ2-7, with a tentative D call TRBD2 (6 bases). The germline V and J ends were trimmed by 2 bases and 0 bases, with 8 bases remaining between them. The CDR3 has 14 amino acids. CDR1 and CDR2 (germline): LNHDA, SQIVND (reference sequence). CDR3: CASSITGSSYEQYF. The CDR3 DNA sequence: TGTGCCAGTAGTATAACCGGGAGCTCCTACGAGCAGTACTTC.

The V gene is TRBV27, the J gene TRBJ2-7, with 7 bases aligning to TRBD1. Germline values: CDR1 MNHEY, CDR2 SMNVEV (reference sequence). This CDR3 is 16 amino acids long. Losses at the gene ends were 5 bases for V and 2 bases for J; bases not matched to a gene: 12. CDR3 loop: CASSPQTGTVTYEQYF. CDR3 DNA sequence: TGTGCCAGCAGTCCCCAAACCGGGACAGTCACCTACGAGCAGTACTTC.

The V gene is TRBV5-4, the J gene TRBJ2-7, with D perhaps matching TRBD1 (6 bases). CDR1 is SGHNT and CDR2 is YYREEE in the germline V gene (reference sequence). This CDR3 is 14 amino acids long. Between the trimmed V and J ends, which lost 0 bases and 5 bases, there was a span of 12 bases. Here the CDR3 reads CASSLEQGIDEQYF. CDR3 sequence (DNA): TGTGCCAGCAGCTTGGAACAGGGAATCGACGAGCAGTACTTC.

As concerns this clone: An end of the junction differs from the germline gene, which may be a read error. The gene calls are TRBV4-2 and TRBJ1-1; 9 bases align to TRBD1. The CDR3 is 14 amino acids. The germline V gene has CDR1 LGHNA and CDR2 YNFKEQ. The CDR3 bases are TGTGCCAGCAGCCAAGAGAGCGGACAGGGGATTTATCTCTTT. As protein: CASSQESGQGIYLF.